This T cell receptor (beta chain) appears in the sequencing data of a study of beta chain features in type 1 diabetes. Germline loops: CDR1 SGHRS, CDR2 YFSETQ. V lost 0 bases and J lost 11; bases outside the gene matches: 9. The CDR3 extends over 14 amino acids. Study results and caveats: The study found moderately but significantly shorter TCRB CDR3s in all four CD4+ subsets of Type 1 diabetes patients.

A remark on this clone: Antigen unknown.

Expressed TCRB transcripts were sequenced because the isolated RNA had all been reverse transcribed beforehand. The protocol was immunoSEQ multiplex PCR, while the TCRdb copy is restricted to in-frame clones and leaves out a portion. Of a few hundred thousand clones listed, roughly 9.8% are singletons. The V gene is TRBV5-1, the J gene TRBJ2-5, with TRBD1 identical over 8 bases. The TCR originated in a man aged 30 to 39 with type 1 diabetes. Sequencing used central memory CD4+ T cells from blood. CDR3 sequence (DNA): TGCGCCAGCAGCTTGGAGGGACAGGCCTACGCGCAGTACTTC. It specifies CASSLEGQAYAQYF.